These 29 T cell receptor beta chains came from one sample sequenced in a study of cytomegalovirus exposure and HLA in healthy donors (dated 2017 in TCRdb). The receptor library was made with the immunoSEQ multiplex PCR assay. The clones in this table, taken by TCRdb from immuneACCESS, are in-frame only. Not every clone is retained; where verified, under half of the shortfall comes from an unresolved V gene, and the cause of the rest is unknown. The sample includes some 130,000 clones, with roughly nine tenths observed a single time. Roughly 1.2% of the sample belongs to the ten largest clones. The sample consisted of PBMCs. These receptors were taken from a young woman in good health and CMV-seronegative.

This chain joins TRBV2 and TRBJ2-5; the match to TRBD2 covers 7 bases. The ends lost 6 bases at V and 4 bases at J; junction bases unmatched: 14. This CDR3 region has 16 residues. CDR1 is SNHLY and CDR2 is FYNNEI in the germline V gene. The CDR3 nucleotides are TGTGCCAGCAGGCCTCTACTAGGGCCGGGGGGAGAGACCCAGTACTTC. It codes for CASRPLLGPGGETQYF.

The rearrangement links TRBV18 to TRBJ2-7, with TRBD1 identical over 10 bases. The V gene end was trimmed by 1 base and the J gene end by 4 bases; junction bases not matched to a gene: 7. Germline V lookup: CDR1 KGHSH, CDR2 LQKENI. This CDR3 has 16 amino acids. CDR3 sequence: CASSPLLGQGQYEQYF. The CDR3 nucleotides are TGTGCCAGCTCACCACTTCTGGGACAGGGGCAGTACGAGCAGTACTTC.

The chain uses TRBV15 and TRBJ2-5; 7 bases are a match to TRBD1. Germline V lookup: CDR1 LNHNV, CDR2 YYDKDF (reference sequence). J gave up 5 bases and V 4 bases, and 10 bases lay outside the gene matches. The CDR3 extends over 15 amino acids. The DNA for the CDR3 is TGTGCCACCAGCACCGCAGACAGGGAATGGGAGACCCAGTACTTC. Amino acids: CATSTADREWETQYF.

The CDR3 region has the DNA TGTGCCAGCAGCGTAGGGTGGACTAGCAATTCCTACAATGAGCAGTTCTTC. As protein: CASSVGWTSNSYNEQFF. V gene TRBV9 combines with J gene TRBJ2-1; 8 nucleotides match TRBD2. The CDR3 runs 17 residues. V lost 0 bases, J lost 1 base, and 6 bases stayed unmatched. Per the germline V gene, CDR1 is SGDLS and CDR2 is YYNGEE.

This chain connects TRBV5-1 to TRBJ2-7; 9 nucleotides agree with TRBD1. This CDR3 has 15 residues. The V segment lost 4 bases and the J segment 3 bases; nucleotides outside the gene matches: 8. Per germline, CDR1 SGHRS and CDR2 YFSETQ. Here the CDR3 DNA reads TGCGCCAGCAGCGGGATGACAGGGGGATACTACGAGCAGTACTTC. Translating gives CASSGMTGGYYEQYF.

This chain joins TRBV7-8 and TRBJ2-5; tentatively, D is TRBD1 (6 bases). This CDR3 is built from 17 residues. V was pared by 4 bases and J by 4 bases, with 22 bases between. Germline loops: CDR1 SGHVS, CDR2 FQNEAQ. The CDR3 nucleotides are TGTGCCAGCAGCTCCGCCATTGCCGGCAGGGGATCAGAGACCCAGTACTTC. Its protein is CASSSAIAGRGSETQYF.

This clone was found a few times. The chain joins TRBV6-6 to TRBJ2-7; 10 bases are shared with TRBD2. Germline CDR1 MNHNY, CDR2 SVGAGI (reference sequence). Unmatched junction bases numbered 5, after V lost 5 bases and J lost 1 base. This CDR3 has 15 amino acids. Written as DNA, the CDR3 is TGTGCCAGCAGTCTCACTAGCGGGGCGTCCTACGAGCAGTACTTC. Its protein product is CASSLTSGASYEQYF.

About this clone: The junction shows a germline mismatch at one end, possibly a read error. V is TRBV7-3 and J is TRBJ2-5; D remains ambiguous. The CDR3 totals 13 residues. Per germline, CDR1 SGHTA and CDR2 FQGTGA. The CDR3 here is CASSLGPQENQYF. As DNA, the CDR3 is TGTGCCAGCAGCTTAGGGCCCCAAGAGAACCAGTACTTC.

The chain joins TRBV4-2 to TRBJ2-1; TRBD2 matches 13 bases. Per the germline V gene, CDR1 is LGHNA and CDR2 is YNFKEQ. The V and J ends lost 7 bases and 10 bases, in that order; junction bases with no gene match: 7. The CDR3 consists of 14 residues. The CDR3 bases are TGTGCCAGCACCCCACTAGCGGGGGGGCACGAGCAGTTCTTC. It specifies CASTPLAGGHEQFF.

V gene TRBV6-6 combines with J gene TRBJ1-1; tentatively, D is TRBD1 (6 bases). The CDR3 contains 14 residues. With 7 bases removed from V and 0 bases from J, the gap between germline ends came to 12 bases. CDR1 is MNHNY, CDR2 SVGAGI, per germline (reference sequence). In DNA form, the CDR3 reads TGTGCCAGCACCTCGGACAGCCTGAACACTGAAGCTTTCTTT. Amino acids: CASTSDSLNTEAFF.

The chain carries TRBV19 and TRBJ1-2, with D tentatively TRBD1 (6 bases). This CDR3 spans 14 amino acids. Deletions cut 11 bases from V and 0 bases from J, with 16 bases between. Germline V gene sequence: CDR1 LNHDA, CDR2 SQIVND (reference sequence). The CDR3 sequence: CAAMRGGANYGYTF. CDR3 DNA: TGTGCCGCCATGAGAGGGGGTGCTAACTATGGCTACACCTTC.

The rearrangement uses TRBV6-1 and TRBJ2-1, with TRBD2 as a possible D gene (6 bases). The V gene's germline CDR1 is MNHNS and CDR2 SASEGT. V was cut by 10 bases and J by 2 bases, with 12 bases left in between. The CDR3 consists of 13 residues. This CDR3 is CATRLDTYNEQFF. The CDR3 DNA follows: TGTGCCACCCGACTAGACACCTACAATGAGCAGTTCTTC.

This chain uses TRBV6-6 with TRBJ1-1, with 9 positions matching TRBD1. The CDR3 contains 15 residues. With V trimmed by 2 bases and J by 10 bases, 11 bases remained unmatched. CDR1 is MNHNY, CDR2 SVGAGI, per germline (reference sequence). CDR3 amino acids: CASSYLGQGPNGAFF. In nucleotides, the CDR3 is TGTGCCAGCAGTTACCTCGGACAGGGGCCAAACGGAGCTTTCTTT.

The V call is TRBV5-1, the J call TRBJ1-2; 7 bases fit TRBD1. The V gene end was trimmed by 2 bases and the J gene end by 4 bases; junction bases not matched to a gene: 14. CDR3 length: 17 amino acids. Looked up from germline, CDR1 is SGHRS and CDR2 is YFSETQ. This chain's CDR3 is CASSLGGQAIFGYGYTF. The CDR3 DNA follows: TGCGCCAGCAGCTTAGGCGGACAGGCCATTTTTGGCTATGGCTACACCTTC.

This clone was seen a handful of times. V is TRBV6-5 and J is TRBJ1-2, with D possibly being TRBD1 (6 bases). Between the trimmed V and J ends, which lost 6 bases and 4 bases, there was a span of 12 bases. The CDR3 has 13 residues. Germline V gives CDR1 MNHEY, CDR2 SVGAGI. CDR3 sequence reads: CASRMTGAYGYTF. The CDR3 nucleotides are TGTGCCAGCAGAATGACAGGAGCCTATGGCTACACCTTC.

The chain recombines TRBV11-1 with TRBJ2-1, with D perhaps TRBD2 (6 bases). Between the trimmed V and J ends, which lost 4 bases and 2 bases, there was a span of 15 bases. CDR3 length: 16 amino acids. The V gene's germline CDR1 is SGHAT and CDR2 FQDESV (reference sequence). CDR3: CASSSNIAVAYNEQFF. The CDR3 DNA reads TGTGCCAGCAGCTCGAATATAGCGGTGGCCTACAATGAGCAGTTCTTC.

V is TRBV6-5 and J is TRBJ2-2; D remains ambiguous. Germline lookup yields CDR1 MNHEY and CDR2 SVGAGI. The CDR3 spans 13 residues. V lost 7 bases and J 5 bases, leaving 11 bases between the germline ends. The CDR3 nucleotides read TGTGCCAGCATTATCTTCGGGACCGGGGAGCTGTTTTTT. It yields the protein CASIIFGTGELFF.

CDR3 sequence (DNA): TGTGCCAGCTCACCTTCCGTAAAGCCTGGAAACACCATATATTTT. Its protein is CASSPSVKPGNTIYF. The genes are TRBV18 and TRBJ1-3; no definite D call. This CDR3 is built from 15 residues. The V gene lost 3 bases and the J gene lost 2 bases, with 11 bases spanning the gap. Germline V CDR1 and CDR2: KGHSH, LQKENI.

V usage is TRBV7-3 and J usage is TRBJ2-3; possibly TRBD2 for D (5 bases). This CDR3 contains 13 residues. V was clipped by 4 bases and J by 2 bases, with 7 bases between them. Per germline, CDR1 SGHTA and CDR2 FQGTGA. The CDR3 DNA reads as TGTGCCAGCAGCTCCGGGGACACAGATACGCAGTATTTT. This codes for CASSSGDTDTQYF. Complete variable domain (other parts from reference TRBV7-3 and TRBJ2-3): GAGVSQTPSNKVTEKGKYVELRCDPISGHTALYWYRQSLGQGPEFLIYFQGTGAADDSGLPNDRFFAVRPEGSVSTLKIQRTERGDSAVYLCASSSGDTDTQYFGPGTRLTVL.

The chain employs TRBV4-1 and TRBJ1-2; no definite D call. V gave up 0 bases and J gave up 8 bases, with 16 bases separating them. CDR1 is MGHRA and CDR2 is YSYEKL in the germline V gene. CDR3 size: 15 residues. CDR3 nucleotide sequence: TGCGCCAGCAGCCAAGAGGGGAGGAAGCTCCTAGGCTACACCTTC. Translation: CASSQEGRKLLGYTF.

The chain uses TRBV7-8 and TRBJ2-1, with D unclear. Looked up from germline, CDR1 is SGHVS and CDR2 is FQNEAQ. The CDR3 length is 16 residues. V lost 3 bases, J lost 0 bases, and 12 bases lay in between. Here the CDR3 reads CASSLEIPGSYNEQFF. Written as DNA, the CDR3 is TGTGCCAGCAGCTTGGAGATTCCTGGCTCCTACAATGAGCAGTTCTTC.

The chain carries TRBV6-5 and TRBJ2-5; TRBD1 might be the D (6 bases). V lost 8 bases to trimming and J lost 7 bases, with 17 bases between them. The CDR3 totals 13 residues. CDR1 is MNHEY, CDR2 SVGAGI, per germline. The CDR3 nucleotides read TGTGCCAGCCAATCAGGGGAGTTGGGGACCCAGTACTTC. Translated: CASQSGELGTQYF.

The J gene is TRBJ1-1, the V gene TRBV29-1, with TRBD1 as a possible D gene (5 bases). Per the germline V gene, CDR1 is SQVTM and CDR2 is ANQGSEA. This CDR3 has 12 amino acids. Trimming removed 7 bases from V and 4 bases from J, with 13 bases in between. Here the CDR3 reads CSARGGVTEAFF. The CDR3 nucleotides read TGCAGCGCCCGGGGGGGGGTCACTGAAGCTTTCTTT.

The chain employs TRBV6-1 and TRBJ1-3; D not resolved. The V end was cut by 0 bases, the J end by 2 bases, with 11 bases between. The CDR3 totals 16 residues. Germline V gives CDR1 MNHNS, CDR2 SASEGT. The CDR3 protein is CASSEALPEAGNTIYF. The CDR3 coding sequence is TGTGCCAGCAGTGAAGCGCTCCCAGAGGCTGGAAACACCATATATTTT.

The J gene is TRBJ2-5, the V gene TRBV5-1; TRBD2 aligns across 8 bases. This CDR3 comprises 15 residues. J gave up 5 bases and V 5 bases, and 11 bases lay outside the gene matches. CDR1 SGHRS and CDR2 YFSETQ come from the germline V gene. The CDR3 loop reads CASSSQGLAGETQYF. The CDR3 DNA follows: TGCGCCAGCAGTTCTCAAGGACTAGCTGGGGAGACCCAGTACTTC.

The chain uses TRBV5-1 and TRBJ1-3; 7 bases line up with TRBD1. The CDR3 has 16 residues. Per the germline V gene, CDR1 is SGHRS and CDR2 is YFSETQ. V trimming: 2 bases; J trimming: 0 bases; junction bases outside the gene matches: 5. CDR3 coding DNA: TGCGCCAGCAGCTTCACCGGGACAGACTCTGGAAACACCATATATTTT. Protein: CASSFTGTDSGNTIYF. The entire variable domain, with the rest obtained from reference TRBV5-1 and TRBJ1-3, is as follows: KAGVTQTPRYLIKTRGQQVTLSCSPISGHRSVSWYQQTPGQGLQFLFEYFSETQRNKGNFPGRFSGRQFSNSRSEMNVSTLELGDSALYLCASSFTGTDSGNTIYFGEGSWLTVV.

V usage is TRBV11-2 and J usage is TRBJ1-1; D gene uncertain. V dropped 0 bases and J dropped 2 bases, with 7 bases sitting between them. The CDR3 has 14 amino acids. The germline V gene has CDR1 SGHAT and CDR2 FQNNGV. The CDR3 region is CASSLETVNTEAFF. The CDR3 DNA sequence: TGTGCCAGCAGCTTAGAAACGGTAAACACTGAAGCTTTCTTT.

The chain has TRBV11-2 and TRBJ2-7; the match to TRBD1 covers 7 bases. Per the germline V gene, CDR1 is SGHAT and CDR2 is FQNNGV. This CDR3 has 13 amino acids. After removal of 1 base from V and 7 bases from J, the junction contained 4 bases not matched to a gene. The CDR3 reads CASSLGQGKEQYF. CDR3 nucleotide sequence: TGTGCCAGCAGCTTAGGACAGGGTAAAGAGCAGTACTTC.

The chain employs TRBV5-6 and TRBJ1-5, with D perhaps TRBD1 (6 bases). CDR3 size: 13 residues. CDR1 SGHDT and CDR2 YYEEEE come from the germline V gene. Trimming removed 4 bases at V and 3 bases at J, with 8 bases between. The chain's CDR3 is CASSRDNNQPQHF. In nucleotides, the CDR3 is TGTGCCAGCAGCCGGGACAACAATCAGCCCCAGCATTTT.